The 26 T cell receptor beta chains given below trace back to one sample, sequenced in a study of blood T cell repertoires in COVID-19. Generated by immunoSEQ multiplex PCR, the TCRdb table keeps only in-frame clones and is missing some. The data show about 250,000 clones, approximately 83% seen once. Material: peripheral blood. The source is a man of 80 years or more with acute or convalescent COVID-19.

The chain carries TRBV4-1 and TRBJ2-5; a weak D match, TRBD2 (6 bases). Germline values: CDR1 MGHRA, CDR2 YSYEKL. V lost 4 bases to trimming and J lost 0 bases, with 9 bases between them. The CDR3 totals 14 residues. The CDR3 protein is CASSPGTYQETQYF. CDR3 sequence (DNA): TGCGCCAGCAGCCCCGGGACTTACCAAGAGACCCAGTACTTC.

The rearrangement links TRBV6-1 to TRBJ1-1, with D hard to call. Trimming stripped 4 bases from V and 4 bases from J, with 22 bases between. Germline CDR1 MNHNS, CDR2 SASEGT. The CDR3 spans 17 residues. In DNA form, the CDR3 reads TGTGCCAGCAGTGGGTCGAGGGTAAGCGGTTTAGGCACTGAAGCTTTCTTT. Amino acid sequence: CASSGSRVSGLGTEAFF.

This rearrangement joins TRBV27 to TRBJ1-5; D not resolved. This CDR3 contains 14 residues. The germline V gene has CDR1 MNHEY and CDR2 SMNVEV (reference sequence). Trimming removed 7 bases from V and 2 bases from J, with 12 bases in between. The CDR3 sequence is CASMNSGGNQPQHF. The DNA of the CDR3 is TGTGCCAGCATGAACAGCGGAGGCAATCAGCCCCAGCATTTT.

The chain has TRBV19 and TRBJ2-3, with a tentative D call TRBD2 (6 bases). The ends were cut back, 5 bases at V and 0 bases at J, with 15 bases in the middle. Looked up from germline, CDR1 is LNHDA and CDR2 is SQIVND (reference sequence). The CDR3 extends over 16 amino acids. The CDR3 coding sequence is TGTGCCAGTAGTTCCTCTTGGAGCGGGAGCACAGATACGCAGTATTTT. This gives the protein CASSSSWSGSTDTQYF.

This clone has just one count. The CDR3 region has the DNA TGTGCCAGCAGTTCCGGGACAGGGAGGCGGTCCTACGAGCAGTACTTC. Translating gives CASSSGTGRRSYEQYF. The chain recombines TRBV7-8 with TRBJ2-7; TRBD1 aligns across 9 bases. Germline CDR1 is SGHVS and CDR2 is FQNEAQ. V trimming: 6 bases; J trimming: 1 base; junction bases outside the gene matches: 10. The CDR3 length is 16 residues.

The chain couples TRBV7-9 to TRBJ2-1, with 12 nucleotides matching TRBD2. CDR3 length: 17 amino acids. V lost 5 bases, J lost 2 bases, and 7 bases stayed unmatched. The germline gives CDR1 SEHNR, CDR2 FQNEAQ (reference sequence). The DNA of the CDR3 is TGTGCCAGCAGCCGCACGACTAGCGGGAGAACCTACAATGAGCAGTTCTTC. This codes for CASSRTTSGRTYNEQFF. Supplemented by reference TRBV7-9 and TRBJ2-1, the full variable domain reads DTGVSQNPRHKITKRGQNVTFRCDPISEHNRLYWYRQTLGQGPEFLTYFQNEAQLEKSRLLSDRFSAERPKGSFSTLEIQRTEQGDSAMYLCASSRTTSGRTYNEQFFGPGTRLTVL.

A single count supports this clone. The chain joins TRBV11-2 to TRBJ2-4; D not certain. The ends were cut back, 0 bases at V and 0 bases at J, with 9 bases in the middle. The CDR3 is 16 residues long. Germline CDR1 and CDR2: SGHAT and FQNNGV. In DNA form, the CDR3 reads TGTGCCAGCAGCTTAGACCAGGCCCTAGCCAAAAACATTCAGTACTTC. Translation: CASSLDQALAKNIQYF.

The chain joins TRBV6-5 to TRBJ2-7, with TRBD2 matching 13 bases. Germline CDR1 reads MNHEY; CDR2 reads SVGAGI. Trimming removed 6 bases from V and 2 bases from J; junction bases left unmatched: 4. The CDR3 has 15 amino acids. CDR3 DNA sequence: TGTGCCAGCAGCCTCACTAGCGGGAGGGCCTACGAGCAGTACTTC. It specifies CASSLTSGRAYEQYF.

V gene TRBV7-6 combines with J gene TRBJ2-7, with D perhaps TRBD2 (6 bases). In germline, CDR1 is SGHVS, CDR2 FNYEAQ. The length of the CDR3 is 16 residues. Trimming took off 3 bases at V and 7 bases at J, with 22 bases between the two ends. DNA for the CDR3: TGTGCCAGCAGCTTCTGCCTGGGACTCTCCGTCGGGGAGCAGTACTTC. This gives the protein CASSFCLGLSVGEQYF.

The rearrangement uses TRBV7-9 and TRBJ2-4; 8 bases agree with TRBD2. This CDR3 has 17 residues. Germline V gene sequence: CDR1 SEHNR, CDR2 FQNEAQ (reference sequence). The V segment lost 0 bases and the J segment 3 bases; nucleotides outside the gene matches: 7. This CDR3 reads CASSLAAGGQGKNIQYF. DNA of the CDR3: TGTGCCAGCAGCTTAGCTGCGGGGGGTCAGGGCAAAAACATTCAGTACTTC.

V gene TRBV7-9 combines with J gene TRBJ1-2; D remains ambiguous. CDR3 length: 13 residues. Trimming cost V 3 bases and J 2 bases, with 7 bases left between them. Germline CDR1 is SEHNR and CDR2 is FQNEAQ (reference sequence). This chain's CDR3 is CASSFPSNYGYTF. CDR3 sequence (DNA): TGTGCCAGCAGCTTCCCAAGCAACTATGGCTACACCTTC.

The chain recombines TRBV27 with TRBJ1-5; TRBD1 is a possible D gene (6 bases). In germline, CDR1 is MNHEY, CDR2 SMNVEV (reference sequence). V lost 6 bases and J lost 4, with 16 bases in between. There are 15 residues in the CDR3. The CDR3 DNA reads TGTGCCAGCAGAGGTTCAGGGGCTCGAAATCAGCCCCAGCATTTT. Amino acid sequence: CASRGSGARNQPQHF.

The genes are TRBV27 and TRBJ1-2; perhaps TRBD1 as D (6 bases). V was pared by 4 bases and J by 8 bases, with 14 bases between. The length of the CDR3 is 13 residues. CDR1 and CDR2 from the germline V gene are MNHEY and SMNVEV (reference sequence). CDR3 in DNA: TGTGCCAGCAGTTCACAGGGTTTGGGGGGCTACACCTTC. Amino acids: CASSSQGLGGYTF.

This clone came up once. The chain couples TRBV19 to TRBJ2-1; D gene unclear. CDR1 LNHDA and CDR2 SQIVND come from the germline V gene (reference sequence). The CDR3 runs 13 residues. The V gene lost 1 base and the J gene lost 4 bases, with 5 bases spanning the gap. CDR3 region: CASSIGLYNEQFF. In nucleotides, the CDR3 is TGTGCCAGTAGTATAGGACTTTACAATGAGCAGTTCTTC.

This chain links TRBV3-1 (or the pseudogene TRBV3-2) with TRBJ1-1; 9 bases match TRBD1. Germline V gene lookup returns CDR1 LGHDT and CDR2 YNNKEL (reference sequence). V lost 4 bases, J lost 0 bases, and 9 bases stayed unmatched. CDR3 length: 17 residues. CDR3 loop: CASSPIGTGSLNTEAFF. The CDR3 bases are TGTGCCAGCAGCCCGATCGGGACAGGGTCTTTGAACACTGAAGCTTTCTTT.

The chain links TRBV3-1 (or the pseudogene TRBV3-2) to TRBJ2-7; 7 nucleotides match TRBD1. Germline V gives CDR1 LGHDT, CDR2 YNNKEL (reference sequence). This CDR3 has 15 residues. The trim removed 4 bases at V and 0 bases at J, leaving 6 bases unmatched. This CDR3 is CASSREQGHSYEQYF. The CDR3 region has the DNA TGTGCCAGCAGCCGAGAACAGGGGCACTCCTACGAGCAGTACTTC.

The gene calls are TRBV9 and TRBJ2-3; 12 nucleotides match TRBD1. From germline, CDR1 is SGDLS and CDR2 YYNGEE. The CDR3 consists of 15 residues. The V gene end was trimmed by 3 bases and the J gene end by 5 bases; junction bases not matched to a gene: 4. The CDR3 coding sequence is TGTGCCAGCAGCGCGGGACAGGGGGCGCAAGATACGCAGTATTTT. The encoded protein is CASSAGQGAQDTQYF.

The chain has TRBV5-1 and TRBJ2-5; D is unclear. V lost 1 base and J 9 bases, leaving 10 bases between the germline ends. From germline, CDR1 is SGHRS and CDR2 YFSETQ. This CDR3 spans 12 amino acids. The CDR3 region is CASSLSPPPQYF. CDR3 nucleotides: TGCGCCAGCAGCTTGAGCCCTCCCCCCCAGTACTTC.

This sequence joins TRBV6-1 and TRBJ2-2; 10 nucleotides agree with TRBD1. Looked up from germline, CDR1 is MNHNS and CDR2 is SASEGT. V lost 6 bases, J lost 1 base, and 2 bases stayed unmatched. The CDR3 runs 15 residues. DNA for the CDR3: TGTGCCAGCAGATGGACAGGGGGGAACACCGGGGAGCTGTTTTTT. It translates to CASRWTGGNTGELFF.

This clone was recorded many times. This rearrangement joins TRBV9 to TRBJ1-4; 7 bases are shared with TRBD1. This CDR3 contains 20 residues. With 0 bases clipped from V and 2 bases from J, the junction kept 16 bases outside the gene matches. Looked up from germline, CDR1 is SGDLS and CDR2 is YYNGEE. The CDR3 protein is CASSVGSGATGRITNEKLFF. In DNA form, the CDR3 reads TGTGCCAGCAGCGTAGGTTCAGGGGCGACAGGGAGGATCACTAATGAAAAACTGTTTTTT. Complete variable domain (other parts from reference TRBV9 and TRBJ1-4): DSGVTQTPKHLITATGQRVTLRCSPRSGDLSVYWYQQSLDQGLQFLIQYYNGEERAKGNILERFSAQQFPDLHSELNLSSLELGDSALYFCASSVGSGATGRITNEKLFFGSGTQLSVL.

In this sample, this clone turned up a few times. The V and J genes are TRBV7-6 and TRBJ1-6; D remains unclear. The CDR3 spans 16 residues. The V end lost 5 bases, the J end lost 6 bases, and 17 bases lay between the germline ends. Germline V lookup: CDR1 SGHVS, CDR2 FNYEAQ. The chain's CDR3 is CASSPQAGRSNSPLHF. The CDR3 DNA sequence: TGTGCCAGCAGCCCCCAGGCGGGCAGATCTAATTCACCCCTCCACTTT.

This sequence joins TRBV5-1 and TRBJ1-6; perhaps TRBD1 as D (6 bases). V lost 0 bases and J lost 4, with 11 bases in between. Germline-derived CDR1 and CDR2 are SGHRS and YFSETQ. CDR3 length: 16 amino acids. The CDR3 loop reads CASSLDRDTYNSPLHF. Written as DNA, the CDR3 is TGCGCCAGCAGCTTGGACCGGGACACATATAATTCACCCCTCCACTTT.

The CDR3 here is CAWWASGRQKAQFF. CDR3 bases: TGTGCCTGGTGGGCTAGCGGGAGGCAAAAGGCGCAGTTCTTC. This chain joins TRBV30 and TRBJ2-1; TRBD2 aligns across 11 bases. The V and J ends lost 5 bases and 12 bases, in that order; junction bases with no gene match: 12. Germline CDR1 and CDR2: GTSNPN and SVGIG (reference sequence). This CDR3 has 14 residues.

This rearrangement joins TRBV18 to TRBJ1-5; no firm D call. V dropped 6 bases and J dropped 3 bases, with 15 bases sitting between them. The CDR3 spans 15 residues. In germline, CDR1 is KGHSH, CDR2 LQKENI. The CDR3 DNA reads as TGTGCCAGCTCCCTCTACCGGGATTTCAATCAGCCCCAGCATTTT. Its protein is CASSLYRDFNQPQHF.

This sequence joins TRBV11-2 and TRBJ1-6; D gene unclear. V lost 1 base, J lost 7 bases, and 11 bases lay in between. The CDR3 is made up of 15 amino acids. The germline gives CDR1 SGHAT, CDR2 FQNNGV. CDR3 in DNA: TGTGCCAGCAGCTTAGTCGGGGTGGGGAATTCACCCCTCCACTTT. Its translation: CASSLVGVGNSPLHF.

The chain has TRBV3-1 (or the pseudogene TRBV3-2) and TRBJ1-1; a possible D gene is TRBD1 (5 bases). The CDR3 totals 11 residues. V lost 4 bases, J lost 8 bases, and 8 bases lay in between. CDR1 is LGHDT, CDR2 YNNKEL, per germline (reference sequence). The CDR3 DNA follows: TGTGCCAGCAGCCGGGGGGGAGAAGCTTTCTTT. It is translated as CASSRGGEAFF.